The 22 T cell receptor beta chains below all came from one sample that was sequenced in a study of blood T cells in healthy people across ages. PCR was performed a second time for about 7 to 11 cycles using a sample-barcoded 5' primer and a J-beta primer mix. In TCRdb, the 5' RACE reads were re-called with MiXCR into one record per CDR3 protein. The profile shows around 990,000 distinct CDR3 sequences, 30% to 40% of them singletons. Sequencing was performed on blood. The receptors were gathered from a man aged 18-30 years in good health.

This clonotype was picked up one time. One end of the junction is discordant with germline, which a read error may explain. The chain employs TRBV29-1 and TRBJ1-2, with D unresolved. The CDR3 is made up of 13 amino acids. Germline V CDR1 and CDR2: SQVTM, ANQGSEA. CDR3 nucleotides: TGCAGCATTGAGGGAGGAGAAGCCTATGGCTACACCTTC. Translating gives CSIEGGEAYGYTF.

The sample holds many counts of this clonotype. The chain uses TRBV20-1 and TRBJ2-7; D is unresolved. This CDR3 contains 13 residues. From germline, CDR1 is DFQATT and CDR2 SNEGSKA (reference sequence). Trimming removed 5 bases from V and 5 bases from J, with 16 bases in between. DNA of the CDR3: TGCAGTGCTCAGGTCGAAAACATGGACGAGCAGTACTTC. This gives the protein CSAQVENMDEQYF.

The chain's CDR3 is CASGLVPNYGYTF. The CDR3 bases are TGTGCTAGTGGTTTGGTACCTAACTATGGCTACACCTTC. The rearrangement uses TRBV12-5 and TRBJ1-2; D is unresolved. Per germline, CDR1 LGHNT and CDR2 FRNRAP. The CDR3 is 13 amino acids. Trimming removed 0 bases at V and 0 bases at J, with 2 bases between.

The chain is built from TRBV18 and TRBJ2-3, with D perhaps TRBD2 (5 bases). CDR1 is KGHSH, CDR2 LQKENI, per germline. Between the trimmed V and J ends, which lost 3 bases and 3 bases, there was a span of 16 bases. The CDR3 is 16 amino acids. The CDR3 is CASSPTRERLTDTQYF. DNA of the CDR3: TGTGCCAGCTCACCTACTAGGGAGAGACTTACAGATACGCAGTATTTT.

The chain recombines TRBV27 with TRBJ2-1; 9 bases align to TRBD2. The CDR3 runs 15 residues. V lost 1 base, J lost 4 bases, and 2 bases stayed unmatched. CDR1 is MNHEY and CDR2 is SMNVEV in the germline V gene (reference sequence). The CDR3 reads CASSLLRGGYNEQFF. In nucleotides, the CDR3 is TGTGCCAGCAGTTTATTGCGGGGGGGTTACAATGAGCAGTTCTTC.

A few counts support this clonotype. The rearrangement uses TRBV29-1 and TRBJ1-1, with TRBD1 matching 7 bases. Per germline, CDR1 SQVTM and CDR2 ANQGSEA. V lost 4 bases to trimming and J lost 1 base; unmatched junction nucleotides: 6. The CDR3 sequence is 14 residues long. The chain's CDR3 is CSVGDRQGNTEAFF. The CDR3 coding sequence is TGCAGCGTTGGGGATAGACAGGGGAACACTGAAGCTTTCTTT.

The CDR3 nucleotides are TGTGCCAGTGGGCGACAGGGCCCGCAGTATTTT. It encodes CASGRQGPQYF. V usage is TRBV6-6 and J usage is TRBJ2-3; 7 bases agree with TRBD1. The CDR3 spans 11 residues. CDR1 is MNHNY and CDR2 is SVGAGI in the germline V gene (reference sequence). Trimming removed 9 bases from V and 10 bases from J; junction bases left unmatched: 7.

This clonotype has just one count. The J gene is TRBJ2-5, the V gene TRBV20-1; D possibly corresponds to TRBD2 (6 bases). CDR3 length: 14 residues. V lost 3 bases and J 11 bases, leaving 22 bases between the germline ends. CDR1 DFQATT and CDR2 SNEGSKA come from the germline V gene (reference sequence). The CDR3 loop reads CSARGDVAVNEQYF. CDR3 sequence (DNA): TGCAGTGCTAGGGGGGACGTAGCGGTCAATGAGCAGTACTTC.

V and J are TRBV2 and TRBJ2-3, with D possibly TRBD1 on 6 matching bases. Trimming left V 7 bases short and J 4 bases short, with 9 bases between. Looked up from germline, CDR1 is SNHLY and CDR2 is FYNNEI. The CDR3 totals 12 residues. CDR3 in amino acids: CASKQGSDTQYF. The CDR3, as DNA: TGTGCCAGCAAACAGGGTTCAGATACGCAGTATTTT.

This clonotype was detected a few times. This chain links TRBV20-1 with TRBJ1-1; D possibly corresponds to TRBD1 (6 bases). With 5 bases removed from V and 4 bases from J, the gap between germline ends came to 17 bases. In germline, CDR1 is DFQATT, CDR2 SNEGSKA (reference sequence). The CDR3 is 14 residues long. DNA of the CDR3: TGCAGTGCTGCCGCCGGGGGAGGGGGCACTGAAGCTTTCTTT. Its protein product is CSAAAGGGGTEAFF.

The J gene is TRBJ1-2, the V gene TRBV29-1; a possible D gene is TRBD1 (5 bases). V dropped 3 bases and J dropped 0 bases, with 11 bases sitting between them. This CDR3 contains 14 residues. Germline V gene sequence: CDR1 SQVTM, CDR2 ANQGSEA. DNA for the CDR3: TGCAGCGTTGACGGGGGACGGGCTAACTATGGCTACACCTTC. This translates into CSVDGGRANYGYTF.

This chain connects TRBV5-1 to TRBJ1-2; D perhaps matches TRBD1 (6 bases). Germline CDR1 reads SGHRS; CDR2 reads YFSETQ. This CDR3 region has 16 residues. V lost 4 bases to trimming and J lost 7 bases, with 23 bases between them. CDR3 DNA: TGCGCCAGCAGCCCCGATTCGGACAGACCCCTGGGTGGCTACACCTTC. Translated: CASSPDSDRPLGGYTF.

This CDR3 is CASSLWGLTDTQYF. The CDR3 DNA sequence: TGTGCCAGCAGTTTATGGGGGCTCACAGATACGCAGTATTTT. V and J are TRBV28 and TRBJ2-3; a possible D gene is TRBD1 (5 bases). Germline lookup yields CDR1 MDHEN and CDR2 SYDVKM. This CDR3 region has 14 residues. Between the trimmed V and J ends, which lost 0 bases and 2 bases, there was a span of 6 bases.

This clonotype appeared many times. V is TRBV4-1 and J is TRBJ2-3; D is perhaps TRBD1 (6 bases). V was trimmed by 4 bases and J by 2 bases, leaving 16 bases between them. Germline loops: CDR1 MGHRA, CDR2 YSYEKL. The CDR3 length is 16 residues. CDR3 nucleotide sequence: TGCGCCAGCAGCCTACAGGGACCGCCGTTCACAGATACGCAGTATTTT. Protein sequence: CASSLQGPPFTDTQYF.

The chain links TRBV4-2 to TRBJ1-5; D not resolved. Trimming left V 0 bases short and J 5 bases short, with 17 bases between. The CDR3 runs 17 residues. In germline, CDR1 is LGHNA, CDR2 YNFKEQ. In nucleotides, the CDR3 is TGTGCCAGCAGCCAAGATTGGGTGGGCTTAGAAGATCAGCCCCAGCATTTT. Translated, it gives CASSQDWVGLEDQPQHF.

The DNA of the CDR3 is TGCAGTGCTAGCAGACAAGGGACAGCGAGCTCCTATAATTCACCCCTCCACTTT. Protein product: CSASRQGTASSYNSPLHF. The chain carries TRBV20-1 and TRBJ1-6; 7 bases map to TRBD1. The V and J ends lost 3 bases and 0 bases, in that order; junction bases with no gene match: 11. Germline CDR1 DFQATT, CDR2 SNEGSKA (reference sequence). The CDR3 length is 18 residues.

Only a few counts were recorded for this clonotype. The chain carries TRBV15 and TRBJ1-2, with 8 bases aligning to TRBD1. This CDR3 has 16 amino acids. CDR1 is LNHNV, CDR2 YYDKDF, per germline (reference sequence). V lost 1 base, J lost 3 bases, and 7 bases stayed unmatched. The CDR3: CATSRAWTGLDYGYTF. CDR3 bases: TGTGCCACCAGCAGAGCATGGACAGGGTTGGACTATGGCTACACCTTC.

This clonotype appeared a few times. CDR3 nucleotide sequence: TGCAGTGCTCCAACAGGGGAGGGGAGTTGGAACACTGAAGCTTTCTTT. Translation: CSAPTGEGSWNTEAFF. The chain links TRBV20-1 to TRBJ1-1, with 7 bases that match TRBD1. This CDR3 comprises 16 residues. Trimming cost V 5 bases and J 1 base; bases outside gene matches: 13. CDR1 is DFQATT and CDR2 is SNEGSKA in the germline V gene (reference sequence).

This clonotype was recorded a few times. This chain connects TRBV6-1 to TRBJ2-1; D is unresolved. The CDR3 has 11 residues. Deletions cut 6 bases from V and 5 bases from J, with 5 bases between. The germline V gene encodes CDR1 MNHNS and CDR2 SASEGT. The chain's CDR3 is CASRVNNEQFF. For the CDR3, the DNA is TGTGCCAGCAGGGTTAACAATGAGCAGTTCTTC.

Written as DNA, the CDR3 is TGCAGTGCAATACAGACAGACTATGGCTACACCTTC. Translation: CSAIQTDYGYTF. This chain links TRBV20-1 with TRBJ1-2, with D possibly matching TRBD1 (5 bases). V was cut by 6 bases and J by 3 bases, with 11 bases left in between. Germline CDR1 is DFQATT and CDR2 is SNEGSKA (reference sequence). The length of the CDR3 is 12 residues.

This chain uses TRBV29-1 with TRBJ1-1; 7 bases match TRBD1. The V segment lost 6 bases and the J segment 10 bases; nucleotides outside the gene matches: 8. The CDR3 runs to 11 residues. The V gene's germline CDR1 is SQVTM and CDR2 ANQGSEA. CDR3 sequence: CSVGGTEVAFF. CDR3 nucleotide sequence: TGCAGCGTCGGAGGGACAGAGGTAGCTTTCTTT.

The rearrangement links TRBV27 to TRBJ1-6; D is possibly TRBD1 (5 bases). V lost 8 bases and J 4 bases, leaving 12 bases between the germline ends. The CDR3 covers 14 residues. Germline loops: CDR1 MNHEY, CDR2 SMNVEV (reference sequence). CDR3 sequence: CASRQGAYNSPLHF. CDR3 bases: TGTGCCAGCCGGCAGGGAGCGTATAATTCACCCCTCCACTTT.